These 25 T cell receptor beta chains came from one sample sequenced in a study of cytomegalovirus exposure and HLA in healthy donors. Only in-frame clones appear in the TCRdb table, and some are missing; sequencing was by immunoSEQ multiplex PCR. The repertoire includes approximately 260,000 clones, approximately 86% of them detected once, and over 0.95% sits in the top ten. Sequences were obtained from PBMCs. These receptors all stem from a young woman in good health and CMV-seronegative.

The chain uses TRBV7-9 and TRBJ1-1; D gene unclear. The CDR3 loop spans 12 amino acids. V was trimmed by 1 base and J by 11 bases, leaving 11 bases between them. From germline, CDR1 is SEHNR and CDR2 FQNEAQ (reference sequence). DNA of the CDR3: TGTGCCAGCAGCTTAGTCGGTCGGGAGGCTTTCTTT. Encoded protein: CASSLVGREAFF.

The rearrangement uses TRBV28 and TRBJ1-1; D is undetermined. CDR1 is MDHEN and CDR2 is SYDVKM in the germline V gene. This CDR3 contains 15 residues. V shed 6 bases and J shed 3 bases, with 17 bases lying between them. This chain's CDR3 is CASSPRGAWHTEAFF. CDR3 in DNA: TGTGCCAGCAGCCCCAGAGGAGCGTGGCACACTGAAGCTTTCTTT.

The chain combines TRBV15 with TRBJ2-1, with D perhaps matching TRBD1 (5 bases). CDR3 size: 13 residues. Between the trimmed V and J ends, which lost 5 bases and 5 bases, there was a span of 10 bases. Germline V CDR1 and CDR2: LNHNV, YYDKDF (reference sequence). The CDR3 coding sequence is TGTGCCACCAGCGGGCAGGGTGACAATGAGCAGTTCTTC. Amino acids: CATSGQGDNEQFF.

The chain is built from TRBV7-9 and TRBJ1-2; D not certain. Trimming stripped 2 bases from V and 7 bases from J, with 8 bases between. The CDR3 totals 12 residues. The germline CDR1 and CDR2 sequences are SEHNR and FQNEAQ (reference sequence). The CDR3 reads CASSLSASGYTF. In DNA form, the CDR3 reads TGTGCCAGCAGCTTATCCGCGTCTGGCTACACCTTC.

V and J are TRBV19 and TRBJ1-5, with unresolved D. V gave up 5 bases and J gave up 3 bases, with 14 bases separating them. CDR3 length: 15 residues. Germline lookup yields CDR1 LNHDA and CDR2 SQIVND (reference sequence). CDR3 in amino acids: CASSWEGHFNQPQHF. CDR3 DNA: TGTGCCAGTAGTTGGGAGGGCCATTTCAATCAGCCCCAGCATTTT.

The CDR3 region has the DNA TGTGCCAGCACCCCGGCGGGAGGTTCTGGAAACACCATATATTTT. It specifies CASTPAGGSGNTIYF. The chain employs TRBV9 and TRBJ1-3; D is unclear. The CDR3 is 15 amino acids. Trimming left V 6 bases short and J 1 base short, with 14 bases between. Germline lookup yields CDR1 SGDLS and CDR2 YYNGEE.

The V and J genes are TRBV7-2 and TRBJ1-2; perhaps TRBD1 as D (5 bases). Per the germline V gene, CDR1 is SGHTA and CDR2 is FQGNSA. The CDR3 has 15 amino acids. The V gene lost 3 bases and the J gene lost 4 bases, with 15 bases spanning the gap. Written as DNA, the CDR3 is TGTGCCAGCAGCTTTAGCCGGGACTCAAGCTATGGCTACACCTTC. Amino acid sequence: CASSFSRDSSYGYTF.

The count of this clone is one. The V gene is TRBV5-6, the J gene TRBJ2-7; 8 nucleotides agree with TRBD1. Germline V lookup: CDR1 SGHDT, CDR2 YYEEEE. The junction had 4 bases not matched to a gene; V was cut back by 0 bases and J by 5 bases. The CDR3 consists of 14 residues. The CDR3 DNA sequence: TGTGCCAGCAGCTTGGGGACAGGGTCCCACGAGCAGTACTTC. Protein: CASSLGTGSHEQYF.

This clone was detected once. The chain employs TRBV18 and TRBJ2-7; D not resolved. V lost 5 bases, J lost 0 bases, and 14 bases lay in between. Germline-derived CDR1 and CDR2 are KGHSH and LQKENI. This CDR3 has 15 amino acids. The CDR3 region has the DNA TGTGCCAGCTCAGCTGACTTGCTCCCCTCCTACGAGCAGTACTTC. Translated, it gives CASSADLLPSYEQYF.

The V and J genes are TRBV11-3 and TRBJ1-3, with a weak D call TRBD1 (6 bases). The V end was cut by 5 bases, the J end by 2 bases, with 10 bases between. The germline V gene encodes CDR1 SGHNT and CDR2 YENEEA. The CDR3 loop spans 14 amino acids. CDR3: CASSAAGAGNTIYF. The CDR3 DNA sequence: TGTGCCAGCAGCGCGGCAGGGGCTGGAAACACCATATATTTT. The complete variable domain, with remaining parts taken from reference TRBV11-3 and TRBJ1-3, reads EAGVVQSPRYKIIEKKQPVAFWCNPISGHNTLYWYLQNLGQGPELLIRYENEEAVDDSQLPKDRFSAERLKGVDSTLKIQPAELGDSAVYLCASSAAGAGNTIYFGEGSWLTVV.

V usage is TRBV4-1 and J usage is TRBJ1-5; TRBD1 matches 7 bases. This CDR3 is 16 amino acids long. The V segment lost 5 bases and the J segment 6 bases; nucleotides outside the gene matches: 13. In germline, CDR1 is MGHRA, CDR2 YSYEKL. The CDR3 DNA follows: TGCGCCAGCAGCAACACCGGGACAGAGGAACGTCAGCCCCAGCATTTT. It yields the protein CASSNTGTEERQPQHF.

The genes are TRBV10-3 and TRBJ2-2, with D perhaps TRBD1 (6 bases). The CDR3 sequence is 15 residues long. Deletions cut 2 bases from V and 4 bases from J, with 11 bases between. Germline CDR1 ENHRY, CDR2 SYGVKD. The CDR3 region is CAISEEGVRTGELFF. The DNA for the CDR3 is TGTGCCATCAGTGAGGAGGGGGTTCGCACCGGGGAGCTGTTTTTT.

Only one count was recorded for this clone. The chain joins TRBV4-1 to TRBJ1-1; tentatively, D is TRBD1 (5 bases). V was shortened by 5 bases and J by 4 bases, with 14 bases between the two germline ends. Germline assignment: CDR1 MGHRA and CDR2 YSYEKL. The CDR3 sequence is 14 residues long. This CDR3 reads CASSTVGGGTEAFF. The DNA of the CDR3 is TGCGCCAGCAGCACGGTGGGGGGGGGCACTGAAGCTTTCTTT.

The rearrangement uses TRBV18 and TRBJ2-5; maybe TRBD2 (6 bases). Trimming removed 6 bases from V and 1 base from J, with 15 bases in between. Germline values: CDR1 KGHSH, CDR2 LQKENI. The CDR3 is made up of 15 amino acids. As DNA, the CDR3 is TGTGCCAGCTCCCCAACCGCTAGCGCCCAAGAGACCCAGTACTTC. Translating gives CASSPTASAQETQYF.

This CDR3 reads CASSLGGGGRNTEAFF. The CDR3 DNA sequence: TGCGCCAGCAGCTTGGGCGGCGGGGGAAGGAACACTGAAGCTTTCTTT. The chain carries TRBV5-1 and TRBJ1-1; the D gene is possibly TRBD1 (5 bases). The V end was cut by 0 bases, the J end by 1 base, with 13 bases between. The CDR3 has 16 amino acids. Per germline, CDR1 SGHRS and CDR2 YFSETQ.

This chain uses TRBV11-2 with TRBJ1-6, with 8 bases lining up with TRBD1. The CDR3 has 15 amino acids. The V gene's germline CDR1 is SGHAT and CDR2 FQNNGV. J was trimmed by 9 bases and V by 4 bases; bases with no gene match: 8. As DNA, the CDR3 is TGTGCCAGCAGCTCCCCGGGACAGGACTCTTCACCCCTCCACTTT. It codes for CASSSPGQDSSPLHF.

The CDR3 loop is CASSSRTEPAEPMGYTF. In DNA, the CDR3 is TGTGCCAGCAGTTCCAGGACAGAGCCCGCAGAGCCTATGGGCTACACCTTC. The V and J genes are TRBV27 and TRBJ1-2, with D perhaps matching TRBD1 (6 bases). Per the germline V gene, CDR1 is MNHEY and CDR2 is SMNVEV (reference sequence). The germline V and J ends were trimmed by 4 bases and 8 bases, with 26 bases remaining between them. The CDR3 extends over 17 amino acids.

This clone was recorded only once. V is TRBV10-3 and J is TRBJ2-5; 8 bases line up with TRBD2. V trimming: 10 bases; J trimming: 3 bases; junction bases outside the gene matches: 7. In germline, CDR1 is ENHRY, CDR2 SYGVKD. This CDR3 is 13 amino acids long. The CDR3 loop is CATISTSEETQYF. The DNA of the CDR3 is TGTGCCACCATCTCGACTAGCGAAGAGACCCAGTACTTC.

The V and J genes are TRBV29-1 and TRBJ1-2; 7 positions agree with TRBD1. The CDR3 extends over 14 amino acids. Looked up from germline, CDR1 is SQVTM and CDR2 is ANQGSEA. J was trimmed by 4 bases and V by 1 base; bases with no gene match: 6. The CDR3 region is CSVEGDRVGYGYTF. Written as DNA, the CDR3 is TGCAGCGTTGAAGGAGACAGGGTAGGCTATGGCTACACCTTC.

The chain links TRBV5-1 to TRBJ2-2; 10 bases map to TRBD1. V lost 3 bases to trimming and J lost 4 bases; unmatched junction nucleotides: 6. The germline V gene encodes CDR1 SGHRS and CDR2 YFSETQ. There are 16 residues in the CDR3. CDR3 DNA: TGCGCCAGCAGCTCGGGACAGGGGCCTACCACCGGGGAGCTGTTTTTT. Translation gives CASSSGQGPTTGELFF.

The CDR3 sequence is CATRDTPYEQYF. The DNA for the CDR3 is TGTGCCACTAGGGACACTCCCTACGAGCAGTACTTC. This chain links TRBV28 with TRBJ2-7; weak D call: TRBD1 (6 bases). Looked up from germline, CDR1 is MDHEN and CDR2 is SYDVKM. CDR3 length equals 12 residues. The V end was cut by 10 bases, the J end by 2 bases, with 12 bases between.

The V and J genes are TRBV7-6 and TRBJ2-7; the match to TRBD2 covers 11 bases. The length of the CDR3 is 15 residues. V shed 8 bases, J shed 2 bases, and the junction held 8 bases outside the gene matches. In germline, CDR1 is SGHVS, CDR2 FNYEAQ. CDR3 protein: CASSRGTSGTYEQYF. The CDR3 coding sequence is TGTGCCAGCTCGCGGGGGACTAGCGGCACCTACGAGCAGTACTTC.

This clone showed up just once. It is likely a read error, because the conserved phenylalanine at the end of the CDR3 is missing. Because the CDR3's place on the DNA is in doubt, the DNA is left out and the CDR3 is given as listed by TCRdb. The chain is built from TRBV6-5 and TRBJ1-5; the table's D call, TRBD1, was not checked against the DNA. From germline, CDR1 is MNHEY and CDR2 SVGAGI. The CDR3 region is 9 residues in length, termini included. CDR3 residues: CASRFPTKN.

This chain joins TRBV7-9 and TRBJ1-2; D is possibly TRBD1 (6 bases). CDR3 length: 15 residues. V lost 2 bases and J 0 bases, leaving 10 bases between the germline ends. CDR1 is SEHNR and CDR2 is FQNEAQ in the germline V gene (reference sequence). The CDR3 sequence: CASSLQGFPNYGYTF. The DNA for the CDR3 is TGTGCCAGCAGCTTACAGGGGTTTCCTAACTATGGCTACACCTTC.

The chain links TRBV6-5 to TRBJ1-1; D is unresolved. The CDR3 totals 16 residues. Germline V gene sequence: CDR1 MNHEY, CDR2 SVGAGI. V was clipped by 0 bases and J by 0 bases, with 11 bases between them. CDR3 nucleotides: TGTGCCAGCAGTTACTCGAACAGCCTCATGAACACTGAAGCTTTCTTT. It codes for CASSYSNSLMNTEAFF.